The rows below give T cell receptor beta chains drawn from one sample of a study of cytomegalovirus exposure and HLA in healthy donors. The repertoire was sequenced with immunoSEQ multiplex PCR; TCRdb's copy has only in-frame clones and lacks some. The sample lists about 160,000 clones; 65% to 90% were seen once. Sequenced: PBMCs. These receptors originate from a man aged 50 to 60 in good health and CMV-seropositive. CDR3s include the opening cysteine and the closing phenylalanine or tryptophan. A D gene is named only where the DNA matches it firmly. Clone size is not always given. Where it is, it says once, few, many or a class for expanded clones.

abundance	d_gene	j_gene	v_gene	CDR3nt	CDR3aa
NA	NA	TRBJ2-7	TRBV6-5	TGTGCCAGCAGTTACACTCCAGGGTACGAGCAGTACTTC	CASSYTPGYEQYF
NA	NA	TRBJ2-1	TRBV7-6	TGTGCCAGCATCCCTAGTACTGACGGCAATGAGCAGTTCTTC	CASIPSTDGNEQFF
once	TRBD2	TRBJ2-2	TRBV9	TGTGCCAGCAGCGTAGTAGCGGGAGTCGCTGGCGGGGAGCTGTTTTTT	CASSVVAGVAGGELFF
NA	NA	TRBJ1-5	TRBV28	TGTGCCAGCAGTCCCCCGGGGGGAACGGGTCAGCCCCAGCATTTT	CASSPPGGTGQPQHF
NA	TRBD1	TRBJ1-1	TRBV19	TGTGCCAGTACTTGGGACAGGGGAATGAACACTGAAGCTTTCTTT	CASTWDRGMNTEAFF
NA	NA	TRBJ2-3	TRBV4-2	TGTGCCAGCAGCCAAGATGCGGGCCAGGGGCGAGATACGCAGTATTTT	CASSQDAGQGRDTQYF
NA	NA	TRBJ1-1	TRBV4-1	TGCGCCAGTTCCGAGGGCCGGAACACTGAAGCTTTCTTT	CASSEGRNTEAFF
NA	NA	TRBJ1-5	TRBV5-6	TGTGCCAGCAGCCCCGGTGGCAGGGGAAGCAATCAGCCCCAGCATTTT	CASSPGGRGSNQPQHF
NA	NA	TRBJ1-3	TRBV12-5	TGTGCTAGTGGTTTAGGGGGCTCTGGAAACACCATATATTTT	CASGLGGSGNTIYF
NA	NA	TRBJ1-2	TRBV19	TGTGCCAGTAGTGCCGACAGTCGGTCCTGGGGCTACACCTTC	CASSADSRSWGYTF
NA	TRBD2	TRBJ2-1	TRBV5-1	TGCGCCAGCAGCGACGGGACTAGCGGGACAGCTATCAATGAGCAGTTCTTC	CASSDGTSGTAINEQFF
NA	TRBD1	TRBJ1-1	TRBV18	TGTGCCAGCTCACCCCGGGACAGTGACGGAGACACTGAAGCTTTCTTT	CASSPRDSDGDTEAFF
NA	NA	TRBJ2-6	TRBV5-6	TGTGCCAGCAGCTTGGTGCAGGGGATCTTCTCTGGGGCCAACGTCCTGACTTTC	CASSLVQGIFSGANVLTF
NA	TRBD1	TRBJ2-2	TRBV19	TGTGCCAGTAGTCCAGGGACAGGACGAGTTGGGGAGCTGTTTTTT	CASSPGTGRVGELFF
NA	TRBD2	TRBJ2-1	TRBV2	TGTGCCAGCAGGATACTAGCGGGGGGGCCCAATGAGCAGTTCTTC	CASRILAGGPNEQFF
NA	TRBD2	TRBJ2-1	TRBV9	TGTGCCAGCAGCCCGCGACTAGCGGGGGACAATGAGCAGTTCTTC	CASSPRLAGDNEQFF
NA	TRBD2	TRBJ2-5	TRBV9	TGTGCCAGCAGCTTAGGAAGGAGCGGGGGGGACCAAGAGACCCAGTACTTC	CASSLGRSGGDQETQYF
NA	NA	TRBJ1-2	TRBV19	TGTGCCAGTAGTATGATTGGGGGGTTTAGTGGCTACACCTTC	CASSMIGGFSGYTF
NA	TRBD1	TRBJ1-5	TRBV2	TGTGCCAGCAGGGGGACAGGGAGTAATCAGCCCCAGCATTTT	CASRGTGSNQPQHF
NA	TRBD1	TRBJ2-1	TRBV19	TGTGCCAGTAGGACGACAGGGGGCCTGTTCTTC	CASRTTGGLFF
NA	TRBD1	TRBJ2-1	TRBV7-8	TGTGCCAGCAGCTTAGAGGGCAGGGGGCGGGAGCAGTTCTTC	CASSLEGRGREQFF
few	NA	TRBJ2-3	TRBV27	TGTGCCAGCAGTTTAAATCCCATAGATACGCAGTATTTT	CASSLNPIDTQYF
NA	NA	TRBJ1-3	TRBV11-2	TGTGCCAGTCGCAGGATCTCTGGAAACACCATATATTTT	CASRRISGNTIYF
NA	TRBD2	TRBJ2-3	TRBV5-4	TGTGCCAGCAGCTTGCCGCTAGCGGGAGCAGGTAGCACAGATACGCAGTATTTT	CASSLPLAGAGSTDTQYF
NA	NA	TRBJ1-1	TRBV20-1	TGCAGTCCGGGAAGGAACACTGAAGCTTTCTTT	CSPGRNTEAFF
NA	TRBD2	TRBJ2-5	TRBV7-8	TGTGCCAGCAGCTTAAACCGGGGGGGCGTTCAAGAGACCCAGTACTTC	CASSLNRGGVQETQYF
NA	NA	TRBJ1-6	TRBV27	TGTGCCAGCAGTTTAATGGCGGGAATCAATTCACCCCTCCACTTT	CASSLMAGINSPLHF